The 13 T cell receptor beta chains given below trace back to one sample, sequenced in a study of T cells in Graves' hyperthyroidism and ophthalmopathy. There were TCR beta CDR3 regions amplified from RNA transcripts. The study used the HTBI primer set for a first-round RT-PCR of the TCR CDR3. One entry per CDR3 protein results from TCRdb running MiXCR on the multiplex PCR reads. Of roughly 200,000 distinct CDR3 sequences listed, about a sixth were seen once; the top ten hold roughly 55%. Material: blood. These receptor sequences come from a woman aged 50 to 60 with Graves' hyperthyroidism.

This clonotype has at least ten counts. The chain carries TRBV20-1 and TRBJ2-3, with 9 bases identical to TRBD2. Unmatched junction bases numbered 4, after V lost 3 bases and J lost 3 bases. This CDR3 is built from 14 residues. Looked up from germline, CDR1 is DFQATT and CDR2 is SNEGSKA (reference sequence). Here the CDR3 DNA reads TGCAGTGCTAGTGGTAGCGGGAGAACAGATACGCAGTATTTT. This gives the protein CSASGSGRTDTQYF.

This clonotype was detected ten times or more. CDR3 sequence reads: CASTRGRPNSPLHF. The CDR3 DNA follows: TGTGCCAGCACCCGAGGACGGCCGAATTCACCCCTCCACTTT. V usage is TRBV11-3 and J usage is TRBJ1-6, with D unclear. The ends were cut back, 7 bases at V and 7 bases at J, with 14 bases in the middle. Germline V lookup: CDR1 SGHNT, CDR2 YENEEA. This CDR3 comprises 14 residues.

This clonotype came up many times. This chain connects TRBV6-1 to TRBJ2-7; a weak D match, TRBD1 (6 bases). Germline-derived CDR1 and CDR2 are MNHNS and SASEGT. V lost 6 bases, J lost 2 bases, and 11 bases lay in between. The CDR3 has 13 amino acids. CDR3 sequence: CASSRTVTYEQYF. CDR3 in DNA: TGTGCCAGCAGCAGGACAGTTACCTACGAGCAGTACTTC.

This clonotype has more than one count but fewer than ten. The rearrangement uses TRBV12-3 or TRBV12-4 and TRBJ2-5, with D hard to call. This CDR3 has 14 amino acids. V was cut by 3 bases and J by 5 bases, with 13 bases left in between. CDR3 sequence: CASSFFGLGETQYF. The CDR3 bases are TGTGCCAGCAGTTTTTTTGGGTTGGGGGAGACCCAGTACTTC.

This clonotype appeared many times. The gene calls are TRBV20-1 and TRBJ2-3, with 10 bases identical to TRBD2. With 3 bases clipped from V and 3 bases from J, the junction kept 6 bases outside the gene matches. The V gene's germline CDR1 is DFQATT and CDR2 SNEGSKA (reference sequence). This CDR3 region has 15 residues. This CDR3 reads CSASRGGLATDTQYF. CDR3 nucleotides: TGCAGTGCTAGCCGGGGGGGACTAGCGACAGATACGCAGTATTTT.

The chain couples TRBV19 to TRBJ1-5, with TRBD1 matching over 9 bases. Germline CDR1 reads LNHDA; CDR2 reads SQIVND (reference sequence). Trimming took 7 bases from V and 3 from J; bases not matched to a gene: 7. The CDR3 is 15 residues long. CDR3 sequence reads: CASTTGGSTNQPQHF. Here the CDR3 DNA reads TGTGCCAGTACCACAGGGGGCAGCACCAATCAGCCCCAGCATTTT.

This sequence joins TRBV7-9 and TRBJ1-1, with D uncertain. Germline-derived CDR1 and CDR2 are SEHNR and FQNEAQ (reference sequence). Trimming stripped 1 base from V and 6 bases from J, with 9 bases between. The length of the CDR3 is 13 residues. The CDR3 spells CASSLVGRPEAFF. In DNA form, the CDR3 reads TGTGCCAGCAGCTTAGTTGGGCGCCCTGAAGCTTTCTTT.

The genes are TRBV20-1 and TRBJ1-1; maybe TRBD1 (5 bases). The CDR3 is made up of 12 amino acids. With 6 bases removed from V and 5 bases from J, the gap between germline ends came to 13 bases. The germline CDR1 and CDR2 sequences are DFQATT and SNEGSKA (reference sequence). As DNA, the CDR3 is TGCAGTGCAGTAGGACAAATTACTGAAGCTTTCTTT. Its protein is CSAVGQITEAFF.

The rearrangement links TRBV12-3 or TRBV12-4 to TRBJ2-1; 9 bases agree with TRBD2. The V segment lost 6 bases and the J segment 10 bases; nucleotides outside the gene matches: 7. The CDR3 is 13 residues long. CDR3 region: CASRELAGKEQFF. CDR3 DNA: TGTGCCAGCAGGGAGCTAGCGGGAAAAGAGCAGTTCTTC.

This clonotype appeared many times. This chain connects TRBV28 to TRBJ1-1; 7 bases line up with TRBD1. This CDR3 has 15 residues. Germline V lookup: CDR1 MDHEN, CDR2 SYDVKM. V shed 8 bases, J shed 0 bases, and the junction held 9 bases outside the gene matches. CDR3 protein: CASFKRQGMNTEAFF. The CDR3 bases are TGTGCCAGCTTCAAGCGACAGGGCATGAACACTGAAGCTTTCTTT.

This clonotype showed up many times. This chain uses TRBV11-3 with TRBJ2-3; 12 positions agree with TRBD2. This CDR3 is built from 17 residues. Germline assignment: CDR1 SGHNT and CDR2 YENEEA. V lost 5 bases and J lost 0; bases outside the gene matches: 6. The CDR3 is CASSTRTSGISTDTQYF. The CDR3 DNA follows: TGTGCCAGCAGCACAAGGACTAGCGGGATTAGCACAGATACGCAGTATTTT.

With regard to this clonotype: A much more abundant neighbour one base away suggests this may be a read error. The J gene is TRBJ1-2, the V gene TRBV6-1; D is perhaps TRBD1 (5 bases). Trimming cost V 4 bases and J 6 bases, with 21 bases left between them. The CDR3 totals 16 residues. CDR1 and CDR2 (germline): MNHNS, SASEGT. CDR3 in amino acids: CASSGQLGFNSDGYTF. CDR3 bases: TGTGCCAGCAGTGGACAGTTAGGGTTTAATTCTGATGGCTACACCTTC.

This clonotype is a singleton in its sample. The chain couples TRBV15 to TRBJ2-1; 14 bases line up with TRBD2. This CDR3 spans 21 amino acids. Per germline, CDR1 LNHNV and CDR2 YYDKDF (reference sequence). V shed 5 bases and J 2 bases; nucleotides not matched to a gene: 17. Written as DNA, the CDR3 is TGTGCCACCAGCGTGCGGGACGGAAGGACTAGCGGGAGGAGTCCCTACAATGAGCAGTTCTTC. Its translation: CATSVRDGRTSGRSPYNEQFF.